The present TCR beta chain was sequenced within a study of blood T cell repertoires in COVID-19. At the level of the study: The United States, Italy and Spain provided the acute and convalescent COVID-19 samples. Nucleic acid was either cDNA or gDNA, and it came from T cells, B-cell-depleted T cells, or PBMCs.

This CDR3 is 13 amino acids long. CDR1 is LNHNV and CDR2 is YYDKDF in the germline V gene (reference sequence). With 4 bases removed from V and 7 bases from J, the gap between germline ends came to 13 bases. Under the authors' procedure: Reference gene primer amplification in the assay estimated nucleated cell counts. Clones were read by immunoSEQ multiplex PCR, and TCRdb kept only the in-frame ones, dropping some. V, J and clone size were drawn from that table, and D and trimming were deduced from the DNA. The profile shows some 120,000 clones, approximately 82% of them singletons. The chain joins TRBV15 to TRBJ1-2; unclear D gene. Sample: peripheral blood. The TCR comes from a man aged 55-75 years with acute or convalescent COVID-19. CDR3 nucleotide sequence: TGTGCCACCAGCAACCCCGGGGTGCCTGGCTACACCTTC. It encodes CATSNPGVPGYTF. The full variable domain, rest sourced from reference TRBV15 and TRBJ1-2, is DAMVIQNPRYQVTQFGKPVTLSCSQTLNHNVMYWYQQKSSQAPKLLFHYYDKDFNNEADTPDNFQSRRPNTSFCFLDIRSPGLGDTAMYLCATSNPGVPGYTFGSGTRLTVV.